This T cell receptor (beta chain) came from a study of CD8 T cells in Susac syndrome. The V end lost 0 bases, the J end lost 6 bases, and 5 bases lay between the germline ends. Per the germline V gene, CDR1 is LNHNV and CDR2 is YYDKDF (reference sequence). This CDR3 is 12 amino acids long. On this clonotype itself: Its antigen is undetermined.

Study results and limitations: The total CD8+ repertoires contained more than 15 Susac-specific public clones, and the CD8+ TEMRA repertoires contained roughly 5.

Roughly 0.5 to 1 ug RNA was reverse transcribed with random hexamers. TCRdb used MiXCR to reprocess the immunoSEQ multiplex PCR reads, holding one entry per CDR3 protein. The sample includes 65,000 to 95,000 distinct CDR3 sequences, around 94% of them seen just once. Sequenced: CD8+ T cells from PBMCs. This receptor was taken from a human donor with Susac syndrome. This rearrangement joins TRBV15 to TRBJ1-2; no clear D gene. Here the CDR3 reads CATSRDQNGYTF. The DNA for the CDR3 is TGTGCCACCAGCAGAGATCAGAATGGCTACACCTTC.